A single sample is the source of the 28 T cell receptor beta chains below, sequenced in a study of T cell responses to AZD1222 COVID-19 vaccine. This table comes from immunoSEQ multiplex PCR, and its TCRdb copy is limited to in-frame clones, with some not included. The repertoire includes some 150,000 clones, just over 90% of them detected once, and about 1.9% sits in the top ten. Sequenced here: peripheral blood, sampled on day 0 of AZD1222 vaccination. The receptors shown here come from an adult in good health.

The chain joins TRBV18 to TRBJ1-1; a possible D gene is TRBD1 (6 bases). This CDR3 has 14 residues. V shed 3 bases and J shed 4 bases, with 12 bases lying between them. Looked up from germline, CDR1 is KGHSH and CDR2 is LQKENI. CDR3 DNA sequence: TGTGCCAGCTCACCTCTTACAGGGAGCACTGAAGCTTTCTTT. Its protein is CASSPLTGSTEAFF.

The chain combines TRBV5-4 with TRBJ1-2; 7 nucleotides match TRBD1. Germline V CDR1 and CDR2: SGHNT, YYREEE (reference sequence). J gave up 2 bases and V 4 bases, and 5 bases lay outside the gene matches. The CDR3 is 14 residues long. CDR3 nucleotide sequence: TGTGCCAGCAGCCTACAGACAGGGAACTATGGCTACACCTTC. Protein product: CASSLQTGNYGYTF.

The rearrangement links TRBV7-2 to TRBJ2-7; D is unresolved. The V end was cut by 4 bases, the J end by 1 base, with 11 bases between. Germline V gene sequence: CDR1 SGHTA, CDR2 FQGNSA. The CDR3 length is 14 residues. DNA of the CDR3: TGTGCCAGCAGCTCCACCCAGATATCCTACGAGCAGTACTTC. It yields the protein CASSSTQISYEQYF. Full variable domain (outside the CDR3, taken from reference TRBV7-2 and TRBJ2-7): GAGVSQSPSNKVTEKGKDVELRCDPISGHTALYWYRQSLGQGLEFLIYFQGNSAPDKSGLPSDRFSAERTGGSVSTLTIQRTQQEDSAVYLCASSSTQISYEQYFGPGTRLTVT.

V is TRBV11-2 and J is TRBJ1-1; D not certain. Germline V lookup: CDR1 SGHAT, CDR2 FQNNGV. Trimming cost V 6 bases and J 4 bases, with 15 bases left between them. CDR3 size: 14 residues. The CDR3 coding sequence is TGTGCCAGCAGTGCAAGGGCAGCGTCCACTGAAGCTTTCTTT. Protein sequence: CASSARAASTEAFF.

The genes are TRBV2 and TRBJ1-1; 8 bases align to TRBD1. This CDR3 spans 12 amino acids. The V gene's germline CDR1 is SNHLY and CDR2 FYNNEI. With V trimmed by 7 bases and J by 9 bases, 7 bases remained unmatched. The CDR3 DNA reads as TGTGCCAGCAAAGGGGACAGGACCCAAGCTTTCTTT. This gives the protein CASKGDRTQAFF.

This chain uses TRBV5-1 with TRBJ1-4; possibly TRBD1 for D (6 bases). CDR1 and CDR2 from the germline V gene are SGHRS and YFSETQ. The CDR3 has 13 amino acids. V was cut by 2 bases and J by 8 bases, with 10 bases left in between. CDR3 loop: CASSLDRREKLFF. The CDR3 DNA follows: TGCGCCAGCAGCTTAGACAGGCGGGAAAAACTGTTTTTT.

The chain has TRBV10-1 and TRBJ2-2; no definite D call. Germline CDR1 reads WNHNN; CDR2 reads SYGVQD (reference sequence). V was pared by 6 bases and J by 7 bases, with 15 bases between. CDR3 length: 14 residues. As DNA, the CDR3 is TGCGCCAGCAGGAAGACACCTGACATCGGGGAGCTGTTTTTT. Protein product: CASRKTPDIGELFF.

The V and J genes are TRBV7-8 and TRBJ1-1; D is undetermined. Germline values: CDR1 SGHVS, CDR2 FQNEAQ. The CDR3 length is 12 residues. V lost 5 bases and J 3 bases, leaving 7 bases between the germline ends. CDR3 protein: CASSHGDTEAFF. The DNA of the CDR3 is TGTGCCAGCAGCCACGGGGACACTGAAGCTTTCTTT.

This rearrangement joins TRBV14 to TRBJ2-3, with a weak D call TRBD2 (5 bases). Germline assignment: CDR1 SGHDN and CDR2 FVKESK. The CDR3 contains 17 residues. The V end was cut by 0 bases, the J end by 0 bases, with 13 bases between. The CDR3 coding sequence is TGTGCCAGCAGCCAAGATAAGGCCCTAGCTAGCACAGATACGCAGTATTTT. Its protein is CASSQDKALASTDTQYF.

This clone was recorded only once. The chain joins TRBV19 to TRBJ1-1; TRBD1 is a possible D gene (6 bases). The CDR3 has 15 residues. Looked up from germline, CDR1 is LNHDA and CDR2 is SQIVND (reference sequence). V dropped 3 bases and J dropped 4 bases, with 15 bases sitting between them. CDR3 in DNA: TGTGCCAGTAGTATCCAGGGGCAAGGGGGCACTGAAGCTTTCTTT. This sequence encodes CASSIQGQGGTEAFF.

The chain joins TRBV19 to TRBJ2-1; 7 bases fit TRBD2. The CDR3 totals 15 residues. Germline loops: CDR1 LNHDA, CDR2 SQIVND (reference sequence). V lost 11 bases and J lost 4; bases outside the gene matches: 14. The CDR3 region has the DNA TGTGCCTCCCGCCTCGGCGGGAGTGGATACAATGAGCAGTTCTTC. Protein sequence: CASRLGGSGYNEQFF.

The chain carries TRBV6-5 and TRBJ1-5, with D uncertain. Per the germline V gene, CDR1 is MNHEY and CDR2 is SVGAGI. The V gene lost 8 bases and the J gene lost 3 bases, with 11 bases spanning the gap. The CDR3 is made up of 13 amino acids. This CDR3 is CASHVGSNQPQHF. The CDR3 DNA follows: TGTGCCAGCCACGTGGGGTCCAATCAGCCCCAGCATTTT.

J is TRBJ1-2 and V is TRBV11-2, with D perhaps TRBD1 (5 bases). The length of the CDR3 is 16 residues. Germline CDR1 reads SGHAT; CDR2 reads FQNNGV. V lost 0 bases to trimming and J lost 7 bases, with 18 bases between them. The CDR3 bases are TGTGCCAGCAGCTTAGAACCCGGGGGAATTGTATTTGGCTACACCTTC. Translating gives CASSLEPGGIVFGYTF. Variable domain in full (rest from reference TRBV11-2 and TRBJ1-2): EAGVAQSPRYKIIEKRQSVAFWCNPISGHATLYWYQQILGQGPKLLIQFQNNGVVDDSQLPKDRFSAERLKGVDSTLKIQPAKLEDSAVYLCASSLEPGGIVFGYTFGSGTRLTVV.

In DNA, the CDR3 is TGTGCCAGCAGCTCCGCGTCCTGGACTAGCGGGACGTCCTACAATGAGCAGTTCTTC. Translation: CASSSASWTSGTSYNEQFF. The rearrangement uses TRBV3-1 (or the pseudogene TRBV3-2) and TRBJ2-1; TRBD2 matches at 12 bases. Looked up from germline, CDR1 is LGHDT and CDR2 is YNNKEL (reference sequence). The ends lost 5 bases at V and 1 base at J; junction bases unmatched: 12. The CDR3 runs to 19 residues.

For the CDR3, the DNA is TGTGCCACCAGTGCGGGCTCTGCCACTGAAGCTTTCTTT. Translation: CATSAGSATEAFF. The J gene is TRBJ1-1, the V gene TRBV24-1, with unresolved D. Germline lookup yields CDR1 KGHDR and CDR2 SFDVKD. Trimming removed 5 bases from V and 4 bases from J, with 10 bases in between. This CDR3 spans 13 amino acids.

The chain is built from TRBV19 and TRBJ2-3; D unresolved. Germline V gene data show CDR1 as LNHDA and CDR2 as SQIVND (reference sequence). This CDR3 spans 15 amino acids. Trimming stripped 3 bases from V and 4 bases from J, with 14 bases between. CDR3 residues: CASSIGSLPSDTQYF. The CDR3 region has the DNA TGTGCCAGTAGTATCGGTTCCCTACCCTCAGATACGCAGTATTTT.

The CDR3 sequence: CASSRNTEAFF. The CDR3 DNA is TGTGCCAGCAGCCGGAACACTGAAGCTTTCTTT. This sequence joins TRBV7-9 and TRBJ1-1; D unresolved. The germline CDR1 and CDR2 sequences are SEHNR and FQNEAQ (reference sequence). With 5 bases removed from V and 1 base from J, the gap between germline ends came to 2 bases. The CDR3 is 11 residues long.

The CDR3 sequence is CASSSPEGRENSPLHF. The CDR3 coding sequence is TGTGCCAGCAGCTCCCCCGAGGGGCGCGAAAATTCACCCCTCCACTTT. This chain connects TRBV7-2 to TRBJ1-6, with a tentative D call TRBD1 (5 bases). This CDR3 has 16 residues. In germline, CDR1 is SGHTA, CDR2 FQGNSA. With 4 bases removed from V and 7 bases from J, the gap between germline ends came to 17 bases.

The rearrangement joins TRBV5-6 to TRBJ1-6, with a tentative D call TRBD1 (5 bases). Germline-derived CDR1 and CDR2 are SGHDT and YYEEEE. This CDR3 spans 13 amino acids. With 4 bases removed from V and 15 bases from J, the gap between germline ends came to 17 bases. CDR3 DNA sequence: TGTGCCAGCAGCAGATTGGGGGGTCCCCTCCTCCACTTT. Translation gives CASSRLGGPLLHF.

The J gene is TRBJ1-2, the V gene TRBV25-1; D call uncertain. V gave up 5 bases and J gave up 4 bases, with 17 bases separating them. The CDR3 covers 15 residues. Germline V gene sequence: CDR1 MGHDK, CDR2 SYGVNS. Here the CDR3 reads CASSNLPRAGYGYTF. CDR3 bases: TGTGCCAGCAGTAACCTCCCCCGGGCGGGCTATGGCTACACCTTC.

The chain links TRBV5-1 to TRBJ2-1; D uncertain. The ends were cut back, 3 bases at V and 0 bases at J, with 13 bases in the middle. The length of the CDR3 is 16 residues. Germline lookup yields CDR1 SGHRS and CDR2 YFSETQ. The CDR3 sequence is CASSSSHLSSYNEQFF. The DNA of the CDR3 is TGCGCCAGCAGCTCGTCTCATCTCAGCTCCTACAATGAGCAGTTCTTC.

The chain uses TRBV7-9 and TRBJ2-1; no reliable D call. CDR3 size: 14 residues. Between the trimmed V and J ends, which lost 1 base and 0 bases, there was a span of 4 bases. The germline V gene has CDR1 SEHNR and CDR2 FQNEAQ (reference sequence). CDR3: CASSLEISYNEQFF. The CDR3, as DNA: TGTGCCAGCAGCTTAGAGATCTCCTACAATGAGCAGTTCTTC.

The genes are TRBV18 and TRBJ1-6; D might be TRBD1 (5 bases). The germline gives CDR1 KGHSH, CDR2 LQKENI. The germline V and J ends were trimmed by 2 bases and 7 bases, with 18 bases remaining between them. The CDR3 contains 17 residues. DNA of the CDR3: TGTGCCAGCTCACCAACCGGCAGGGTAATCGGGAATTCACCCCTCCACTTT. This encodes CASSPTGRVIGNSPLHF. The whole variable domain, filled in from reference TRBV18 and TRBJ1-6, reads NAGVMQNPRHLVRRRGQEARLRCSPMKGHSHVYWYRQLPEEGLKFMVYLQKENIIDESGMPKERFSAEFPKEGPSILRIQQVVRGDSAAYFCASSPTGRVIGNSPLHFGNGTRLTVT.

The rearrangement joins TRBV27 to TRBJ2-7, with 14 bases matching TRBD2. Germline trimming cut 6 bases from V and 1 base from J; bases unmatched to any gene: 8. Looked up from germline, CDR1 is MNHEY and CDR2 is SMNVEV (reference sequence). The CDR3 runs 17 residues. The CDR3 sequence: CASRNPGLAGVSYEQYF. CDR3 nucleotides: TGTGCCAGCAGAAATCCGGGACTAGCGGGAGTGTCCTACGAGCAGTACTTC.

The chain links TRBV11-2 to TRBJ1-3, with 9 bases fitting TRBD1. V shed 4 bases and J 3 bases; nucleotides not matched to a gene: 10. Germline-derived CDR1 and CDR2 are SGHAT and FQNNGV. The CDR3 runs 17 residues. CDR3 loop: CASSSLLGQGIGNTIYF. The DNA for the CDR3 is TGTGCCAGCAGCTCCTTGTTGGGACAGGGTATTGGAAACACCATATATTTT.

This rearrangement joins TRBV5-1 to TRBJ2-5; weak D call: TRBD1 (6 bases). The CDR3 extends over 14 amino acids. The V and J ends lost 0 bases and 2 bases respectively, with 8 bases between them. Germline V gene sequence: CDR1 SGHRS, CDR2 YFSETQ. The chain's CDR3 is CASSLEGGQETQYF. For the CDR3, the DNA is TGCGCCAGCAGCTTGGAAGGGGGACAAGAGACCCAGTACTTC. The full variable domain, completed using reference TRBV5-1 and TRBJ2-5, is KAGVTQTPRYLIKTRGQQVTLSCSPISGHRSVSWYQQTPGQGLQFLFEYFSETQRNKGNFPGRFSGRQFSNSRSEMNVSTLELGDSALYLCASSLEGGQETQYFGPGTRLLVL.

This chain links TRBV3-1 (or the pseudogene TRBV3-2) with TRBJ1-4, with D possibly TRBD1 on 5 matching bases. The V gene's germline CDR1 is LGHDT and CDR2 YNNKEL (reference sequence). CDR3 length equals 17 residues. V was shortened by 1 base and J by 4 bases, with 16 bases between the two germline ends. The CDR3 region is CASSQGKGRRGNEKLFF. As DNA, the CDR3 is TGTGCCAGCAGCCAAGGGAAGGGGCGGAGGGGTAATGAAAAACTGTTTTTT.

A single count supports this clone. A read error may produce the germline difference seen at one junction end. This rearrangement joins TRBV4-2 to TRBJ2-7; D perhaps matches TRBD1 (6 bases). The CDR3 contains 16 residues. Germline assignment: CDR1 LGHNA and CDR2 YNFKEQ. This CDR3 is CASRQDEAGDVYEQYF. The CDR3 bases are TGTGCCAGCAGACAAGATGAAGCAGGGGACGTCTACGAGCAGTACTTC.